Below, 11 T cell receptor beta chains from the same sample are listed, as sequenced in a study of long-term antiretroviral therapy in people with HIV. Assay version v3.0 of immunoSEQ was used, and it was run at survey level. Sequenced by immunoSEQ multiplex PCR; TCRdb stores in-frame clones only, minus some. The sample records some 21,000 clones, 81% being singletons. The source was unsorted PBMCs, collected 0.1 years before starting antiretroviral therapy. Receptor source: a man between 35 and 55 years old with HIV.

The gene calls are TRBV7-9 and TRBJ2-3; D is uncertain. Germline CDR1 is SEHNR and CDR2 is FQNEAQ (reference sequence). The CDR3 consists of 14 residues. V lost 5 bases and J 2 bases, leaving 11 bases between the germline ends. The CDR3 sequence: CASSEVGATDTQYF. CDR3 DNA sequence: TGTGCCAGCAGCGAAGTAGGCGCCACAGATACGCAGTATTTT.

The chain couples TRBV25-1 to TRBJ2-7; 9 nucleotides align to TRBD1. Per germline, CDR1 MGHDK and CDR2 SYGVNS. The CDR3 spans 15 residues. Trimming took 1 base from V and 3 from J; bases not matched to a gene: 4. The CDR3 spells CASSELGTGIYEQYF. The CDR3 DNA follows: TGTGCCAGCAGTGAATTAGGGACAGGGATCTACGAGCAGTACTTC.

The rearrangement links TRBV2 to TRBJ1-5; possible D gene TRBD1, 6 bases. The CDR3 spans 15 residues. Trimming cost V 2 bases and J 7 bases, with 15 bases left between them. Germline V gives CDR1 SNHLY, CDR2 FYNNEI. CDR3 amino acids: CASSELGGAGQPQHF. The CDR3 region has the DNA TGTGCCAGCAGTGAATTGGGGGGCGCGGGACAGCCCCAGCATTTT.

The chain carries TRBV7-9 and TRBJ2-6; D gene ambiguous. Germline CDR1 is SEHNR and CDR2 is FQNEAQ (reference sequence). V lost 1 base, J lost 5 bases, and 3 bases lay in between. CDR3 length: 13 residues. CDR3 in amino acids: CASSLGRANVLTF. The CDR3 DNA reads TGTGCCAGCAGCTTAGGCCGGGCCAACGTCCTGACTTTC. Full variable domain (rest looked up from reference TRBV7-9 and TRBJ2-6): DTGVSQNPRHKITKRGQNVTFRCDPISEHNRLYWYRQTLGQGPEFLTYFQNEAQLEKSRLLSDRFSAERPKGSFSTLEIQRTEQGDSAMYLCASSLGRANVLTFGAGSRLTVL.

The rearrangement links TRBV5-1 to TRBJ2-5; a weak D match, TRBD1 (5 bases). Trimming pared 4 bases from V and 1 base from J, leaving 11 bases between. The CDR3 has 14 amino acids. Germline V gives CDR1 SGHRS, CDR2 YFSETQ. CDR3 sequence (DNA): TGCGCCAGCAGCGCTTTTGACAGCCAAGAGACCCAGTACTTC. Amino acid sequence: CASSAFDSQETQYF.

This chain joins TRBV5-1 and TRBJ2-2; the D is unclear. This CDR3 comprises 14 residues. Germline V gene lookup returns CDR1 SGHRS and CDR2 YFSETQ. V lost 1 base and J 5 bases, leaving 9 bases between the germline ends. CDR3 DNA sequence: TGCGCCAGCAGCTTGCAAACGGAGACCGGGGAGCTGTTTTTT. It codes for CASSLQTETGELFF.

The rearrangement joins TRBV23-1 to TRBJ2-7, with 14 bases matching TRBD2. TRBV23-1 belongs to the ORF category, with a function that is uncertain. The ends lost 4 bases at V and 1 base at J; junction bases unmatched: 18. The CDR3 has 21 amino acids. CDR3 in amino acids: CASSRDRDSGTSGRKSYEQYF. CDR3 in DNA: TGCGCCAGCAGTCGGGACAGAGACTCCGGGACTAGCGGGAGAAAGTCCTACGAGCAGTACTTC.

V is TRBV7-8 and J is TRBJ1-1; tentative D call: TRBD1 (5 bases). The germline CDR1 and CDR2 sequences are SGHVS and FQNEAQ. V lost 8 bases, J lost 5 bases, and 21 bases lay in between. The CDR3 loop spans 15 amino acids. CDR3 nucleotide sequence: TGTGCCAGCCTGCTGGGGGATCGGCGGAGGACTGAAGCTTTCTTT. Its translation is CASLLGDRRRTEAFF.

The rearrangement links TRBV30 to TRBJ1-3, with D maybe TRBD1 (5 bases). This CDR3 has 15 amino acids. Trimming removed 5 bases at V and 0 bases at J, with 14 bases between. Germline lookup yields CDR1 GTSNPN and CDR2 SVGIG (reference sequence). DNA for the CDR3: TGTGCCTGGGCATCGCATGGGGGCTCTGGAAACACCATATATTTT. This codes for CAWASHGGSGNTIYF.

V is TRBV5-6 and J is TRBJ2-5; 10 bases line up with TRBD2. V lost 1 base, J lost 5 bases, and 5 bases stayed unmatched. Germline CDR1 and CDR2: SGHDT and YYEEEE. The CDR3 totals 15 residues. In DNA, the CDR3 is TGTGCCAGCAGCTTGAAGAGCGGGGGGGCGGAGACCCAGTACTTC. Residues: CASSLKSGGAETQYF.

The CDR3 bases are TGTGCCAGCAGCGTATCGGGGACAAACTCCTACAATGAGCAGTTCTTC. It yields the protein CASSVSGTNSYNEQFF. V gene TRBV9 combines with J gene TRBJ2-1; D possibly corresponds to TRBD1 (6 bases). The germline V and J ends were trimmed by 1 base and 0 bases, with 11 bases remaining between them. Germline V gene lookup returns CDR1 SGDLS and CDR2 YYNGEE. The CDR3 loop spans 16 amino acids.